This T cell receptor (beta chain) stems from a study of Ad26.COV2.S vaccination and SARS-CoV-2 variants. Background on the study: Donor got 5x10^10 or 1x10^11 viral particles of Ad26.COV2.S. Notes on the study in general: With respect to non-spike TCR breadth, vaccine and placebo recipients were similar. The TCR breadth and depth analyses may have produced an underestimate of total T cell responses.

Treatment denoted: 15 to 20 received Ad26.COV2.S at low or high dose, single or two shots; 5 received placebo; per-sample allocation not given. Sampling happened 63 days after the first vaccine or placebo injection. The shot given was an Ad26 vector that makes Wuhan-strain SARS-CoV-2 spike. Regarding this clone: What it binds is not known.

The table came from immunoSEQ multiplex PCR; TCRdb's copy has only in-frame clones and leaves some out. The table lists about 400,000 clones, 89% of them singletons. Germline V gives CDR1 SEHNR, CDR2 FQNEAQ (reference sequence). Trimming cost V 1 base and J 5 bases, with 12 bases left between them. The CDR3 has 15 residues. J is TRBJ1-5 and V is TRBV7-9, with TRBD1 as a possible D gene (6 bases). The receptor comes from a person aged 18 to 59 who received the Ad26.COV2.S COVID-19 vaccine or a placebo. The starting material was peripheral blood, obtained in a trial of Ad26.COV2.S vaccine versus placebo. The CDR3 loop is CASSLGGRTDQPQHF. The CDR3 bases are TGTGCCAGCAGCTTAGGGGGCAGGACAGATCAGCCCCAGCATTTT.